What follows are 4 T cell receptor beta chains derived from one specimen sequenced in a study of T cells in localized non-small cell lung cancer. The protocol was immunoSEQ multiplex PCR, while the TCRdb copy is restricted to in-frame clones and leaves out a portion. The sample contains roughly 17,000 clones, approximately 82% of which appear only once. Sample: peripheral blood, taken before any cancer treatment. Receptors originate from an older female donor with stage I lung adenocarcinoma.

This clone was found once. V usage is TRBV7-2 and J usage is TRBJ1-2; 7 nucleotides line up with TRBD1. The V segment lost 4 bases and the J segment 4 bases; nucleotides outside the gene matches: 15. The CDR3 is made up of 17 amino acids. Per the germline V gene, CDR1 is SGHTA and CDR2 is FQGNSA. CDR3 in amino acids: CASSSPGGGAGTYGYTF. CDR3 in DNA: TGTGCCAGCAGCTCCCCCGGAGGGGGCGCGGGAACCTATGGCTACACCTTC.

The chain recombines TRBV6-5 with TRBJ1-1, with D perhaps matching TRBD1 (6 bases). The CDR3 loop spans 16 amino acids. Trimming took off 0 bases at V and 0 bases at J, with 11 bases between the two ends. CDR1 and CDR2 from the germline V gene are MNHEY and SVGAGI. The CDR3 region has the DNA TGTGCCAGCAGTTACTCGGCGGGGGCACTGAACACTGAAGCTTTCTTT. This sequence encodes CASSYSAGALNTEAFF.

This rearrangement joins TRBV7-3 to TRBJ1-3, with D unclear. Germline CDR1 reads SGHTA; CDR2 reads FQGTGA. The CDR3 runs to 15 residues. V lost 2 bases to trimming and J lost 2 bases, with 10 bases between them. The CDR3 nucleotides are TGTGCCAGCAGCTTAGGTCTCGGCGCTGGAAACACCATATATTTT. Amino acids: CASSLGLGAGNTIYF.

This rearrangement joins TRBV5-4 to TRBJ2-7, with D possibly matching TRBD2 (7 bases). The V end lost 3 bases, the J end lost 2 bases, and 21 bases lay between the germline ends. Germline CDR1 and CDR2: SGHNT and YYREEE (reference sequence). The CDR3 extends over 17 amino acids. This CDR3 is CASSSPEGGPSPYEQYF. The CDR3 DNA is TGTGCCAGCAGCTCCCCCGAGGGGGGGCCCTCCCCCTACGAGCAGTACTTC.